These 17 T cell receptor beta chains came from one sample sequenced in a study of blood T cell repertoires in COVID-19. The protocol was immunoSEQ multiplex PCR, while the TCRdb copy is restricted to in-frame clones and leaves out a portion. The sample contains 86,000 or so clones, more than 75% of which appear only once. Sequencing input: peripheral blood. Source of these receptors: a woman aged 80 or over with acute or convalescent COVID-19.

The gene calls are TRBV3-1 (or the pseudogene TRBV3-2) and TRBJ2-1; TRBD2 matches at 11 bases. The junction had 7 bases not matched to a gene; V was cut back by 3 bases and J by 9 bases. Germline V gene data show CDR1 as LGHDT and CDR2 as YNNKEL (reference sequence). CDR3 size: 15 residues. The CDR3: CASSQRLAGGFEQFF. CDR3 in DNA: TGTGCCAGCAGCCAGAGGCTAGCGGGGGGTTTTGAGCAGTTCTTC.

This chain links TRBV4-1 with TRBJ1-2, with TRBD1 matching 10 bases. Germline CDR1 MGHRA, CDR2 YSYEKL. This CDR3 region has 14 residues. V lost 2 bases to trimming and J lost 8 bases; unmatched junction nucleotides: 5. The CDR3 bases are TGCGCCAGCAGCCAAATGGGACAGGGGAACGGCTACACCTTC. Translated: CASSQMGQGNGYTF.

The rearrangement links TRBV14 to TRBJ1-1; D unclear. V lost 1 base and J 5 bases, leaving 14 bases between the germline ends. From germline, CDR1 is SGHDN and CDR2 FVKESK. This CDR3 comprises 15 residues. Here the CDR3 DNA reads TGTGCCAGCAGCCAAGCAATTACTACCGCAACTGAAGCTTTCTTT. Translated, it gives CASSQAITTATEAFF.

The J gene is TRBJ1-2, the V gene TRBV6-5; 8 bases align to TRBD1. CDR3 length: 14 amino acids. V gave up 6 bases and J gave up 7 bases; unmatched junction bases: 10. Germline assignment: CDR1 MNHEY and CDR2 SVGAGI. The CDR3 sequence: CASRSRGLTLGYTF. The CDR3 DNA is TGTGCCAGCAGGTCCAGGGGGCTTACTCTTGGCTACACCTTC.

The chain combines TRBV5-1 with TRBJ1-2, with 8 bases that match TRBD1. Losses at the gene ends were 4 bases for V and 6 bases for J; bases not matched to a gene: 5. Germline V CDR1 and CDR2: SGHRS, YFSETQ. CDR3 length: 13 residues. The CDR3 sequence: CASSTDRVNGYTF. CDR3 nucleotides: TGCGCCAGCAGCACGGACAGGGTTAATGGCTACACCTTC. Full variable domain (missing parts from reference TRBV5-1 and TRBJ1-2): KAGVTQTPRYLIKTRGQQVTLSCSPISGHRSVSWYQQTPGQGLQFLFEYFSETQRNKGNFPGRFSGRQFSNSRSEMNVSTLELGDSALYLCASSTDRVNGYTFGSGTRLTVV.

This clone is a singleton in its sample. V and J are TRBV12-3 or TRBV12-4 and TRBJ1-2; 8 nucleotides match TRBD1. This CDR3 spans 13 amino acids. The J segment lost 4 bases and the V segment lost 5 bases, leaving 3 bases of the junction unmatched. The CDR3 bases are TGTGCCAGCAGTACTGACAGGGGCTATGGCTACACCTTC. The encoded protein is CASSTDRGYGYTF.

V gene TRBV19 combines with J gene TRBJ2-5; weak D call: TRBD1 (5 bases). V gave up 1 base and J gave up 6 bases, with 12 bases separating them. The germline gives CDR1 LNHDA, CDR2 SQIVND (reference sequence). This CDR3 has 14 amino acids. Written as DNA, the CDR3 is TGTGCCAGTAGTATAGCCCCAGGGTTACAGACCCAGTACTTC. It specifies CASSIAPGLQTQYF.

In nucleotides, the CDR3 is TGCGCCAGCAGCCCGGAAGAGACCCAGTACTTC. This encodes CASSPEETQYF. The chain uses TRBV5-1 and TRBJ2-5; D is undetermined. V lost 4 bases, J lost 3 bases, and 4 bases lay in between. The CDR3 length is 11 residues. In germline, CDR1 is SGHRS, CDR2 YFSETQ.

This chain links TRBV24-1 with TRBJ2-5; 11 positions match TRBD2. This CDR3 contains 16 residues. In germline, CDR1 is KGHDR, CDR2 SFDVKD. Unmatched junction bases numbered 7, after V lost 5 bases and J lost 3 bases. DNA for the CDR3: TGTGCCACCAGTGCCAAATCGACTAGCGGGAAAGAGACCCAGTACTTC. Translated, it gives CATSAKSTSGKETQYF.

The table lists this clone with a few counts. The V and J genes are TRBV3-1 (or the pseudogene TRBV3-2) and TRBJ2-2; 8 bases match TRBD1. Germline CDR1 and CDR2: LGHDT and YNNKEL (reference sequence). The CDR3 has 16 amino acids. V shed 6 bases and J 0 bases; nucleotides not matched to a gene: 6. The CDR3 loop is CASRPHRGANTGELFF. As DNA, the CDR3 is TGTGCCAGCAGGCCACACAGGGGGGCGAACACCGGGGAGCTGTTTTTT.

The chain has TRBV5-1 and TRBJ2-3; tentatively, D is TRBD1 (5 bases). The V and J ends lost 3 bases and 4 bases respectively, with 9 bases between them. The germline CDR1 and CDR2 sequences are SGHRS and YFSETQ. The CDR3 runs 13 residues. The chain's CDR3 is CASSYQGADTQYF. CDR3 coding DNA: TGCGCCAGCAGCTACCAGGGCGCAGATACGCAGTATTTT.

The rearrangement links TRBV6-5 to TRBJ2-7; 11 positions agree with TRBD1. Germline lookup yields CDR1 MNHEY and CDR2 SVGAGI. The V and J ends lost 10 bases and 3 bases, in that order; junction bases with no gene match: 2. The CDR3 loop spans 12 amino acids. CDR3 nucleotide sequence: TGTGCCACGGGGACAGGGGGCTACGAGCAGTACTTC. Translating it yields CATGTGGYEQYF.

This sequence joins TRBV5-1 and TRBJ2-7; TRBD1 might be the D (5 bases). Germline CDR1 and CDR2: SGHRS and YFSETQ. This CDR3 spans 13 amino acids. Deletions cut 0 bases from V and 5 bases from J, with 9 bases between. The DNA of the CDR3 is TGCGCCAGCAGCTTGGGGCAGGGCAACGAGCAGTACTTC. Amino acid sequence: CASSLGQGNEQYF. Together with reference TRBV5-1 and TRBJ2-7, the CDR3 gives the full variable domain: KAGVTQTPRYLIKTRGQQVTLSCSPISGHRSVSWYQQTPGQGLQFLFEYFSETQRNKGNFPGRFSGRQFSNSRSEMNVSTLELGDSALYLCASSLGQGNEQYFGPGTRLTVT.

This chain links TRBV27 with TRBJ2-2; D is unresolved. This CDR3 has 12 amino acids. Germline-derived CDR1 and CDR2 are MNHEY and SMNVEV (reference sequence). With 5 bases removed from V and 3 bases from J, the gap between germline ends came to 4 bases. The CDR3 bases are TGTGCCAGCAGTCTAGACACCGGGGAGCTGTTTTTT. It translates to CASSLDTGELFF.

This chain uses TRBV5-4 with TRBJ2-3, with 9 positions matching TRBD2. Germline lookup yields CDR1 SGHNT and CDR2 YYREEE (reference sequence). There are 18 residues in the CDR3. The J segment lost 5 bases and the V segment lost 0 bases, leaving 13 bases of the junction unmatched. The CDR3 region is CASSLALSGSGLGDTQYF. The CDR3 nucleotides are TGTGCCAGCAGCTTGGCTCTTAGCGGGAGCGGCCTGGGAGATACGCAGTATTTT.

The chain uses TRBV18 and TRBJ2-5; D is possibly TRBD2 (6 bases). Germline V gene sequence: CDR1 KGHSH, CDR2 LQKENI. V was shortened by 3 bases and J by 4 bases, with 15 bases between the two germline ends. CDR3 size: 15 residues. DNA of the CDR3: TGTGCCAGCTCACCGTCGGGGGTGTTGAGAGAGACCCAGTACTTC. Translating it yields CASSPSGVLRETQYF.

V is TRBV7-2 and J is TRBJ2-2; 9 bases line up with TRBD2. The CDR3 totals 17 residues. The germline V gene encodes CDR1 SGHTA and CDR2 FQGNSA. The trim removed 2 bases at V and 5 bases at J, leaving 9 bases unmatched. The CDR3 bases are TGTGCCAGCAGCTTACGTCGCGGGGGGGCTGGTACCGGGGAGCTGTTTTTT. It is translated as CASSLRRGGAGTGELFF.